What follows are 2 T cell receptor beta chains derived from one specimen sequenced in a study of response to subunit inactivated influenza vaccine (dated by TCRdb to between 2018 and 2020). Libraries were made using RT-PCR. Sequencing was carried out with an Illumina HiSeq 2500. In-frame beta chains were kept once TCRdb had trimmed the public reads at Q25 with fastp and called clones with MiXCR. All rows with the same CDR3 protein become a single entry with the most common DNA and genes. The sample table lists about 620,000 distinct CDR3 sequences, about 11% of them with a count of one. In total, the top ten clones hold approximately 9.9% of the sample. In addition, the sample was reused for a study of T cells expressing NK-cell markers. The second paper further reports: The TCR beta cDNA libraries were made using 5'RACE template switching, a step that added both a universal primer site and unique molecular identifiers.

The source material was PBMCs from blood, sampled on the day of vaccination. The receptors derive from a man aged 50 or older who received an inactivated influenza vaccine. Donor details come from another sample of the same person, matched by shared clones.

The chain carries TRBV12-3 or TRBV12-4 and TRBJ1-3, with D unresolved. CDR3 length: 15 residues. Deletions cut 6 bases from V and 4 bases from J, with 16 bases between. CDR3 in amino acids: CASSDPSVRGNTIYF. The CDR3 nucleotides read TGTGCCAGCAGCGACCCCTCGGTCCGCGGAAACACCATATATTTT.

This clonotype was picked up many times. The chain couples TRBV12-3 or TRBV12-4 to TRBJ2-3; 11 nucleotides line up with TRBD2. V shed 8 bases and J 10 bases; nucleotides not matched to a gene: 11. The length of the CDR3 is 14 residues. The CDR3 sequence is CASRASGRQSAQYF. For the CDR3, the DNA is TGTGCCAGCCGGGCTAGCGGGAGGCAGTCAGCGCAGTATTTT.